Here is one T cell receptor beta chain with its context. Its antigen remains unknown. This sample was included in a study of radiation and T cells in renal cell carcinoma. Germline values: CDR1 MNHEY, CDR2 SVGAGI. The CDR3 sequence is 14 residues long. V was pared by 6 bases and J by 1 base, with 12 bases between. Produced via immunoSEQ multiplex PCR; TCRdb's table is partial and in-frame only. The table shows around 13,000 clones, with 25% to 35% occurring only once. The treatment: 15 Gy SBRT to primary tumor, nephrectomy 4 weeks later. Study-level points and caveats: No pretreatment tumor biopsies were available for baseline clonotypes. Compared with controls, irradiated tumors showed greater TCR clonality.

This receptor was identified in a man between 60 and 75 years old with renal cell carcinoma. The specimen comprised tumor tissue, sampled from a patient whose treatment included radiotherapy and nephrectomy. The genes are TRBV6-5 and TRBJ1-2; D gene ambiguous. For the CDR3, the DNA is TGTGCCAGCAGCCTCAGGTGGCTTAACTATGGCTACACCTTC. It codes for CASSLRWLNYGYTF.